This passage covers 8 T cell receptor beta chains from one sample sequenced in a study of cytomegalovirus exposure and HLA in healthy donors. Clones were read by immunoSEQ multiplex PCR, and TCRdb kept only the in-frame ones, dropping some. The top ten clones hold around an eighth of a sample with around 220,000 clones, over 80% of them seen once. Source material: PBMCs. These receptors were collected from a woman aged 30 to 39 in good health and CMV-seropositive.

The rearrangement joins TRBV4-1 to TRBJ1-3; TRBD1 matches at 7 bases. The germline CDR1 and CDR2 sequences are MGHRA and YSYEKL. The CDR3 runs to 16 residues. J lost 2 bases, V lost 1 base, and 5 bases had no gene match. The CDR3 sequence: CASSQVSTGAGNTIYF. CDR3 nucleotide sequence: TGCGCCAGCAGCCAAGTGTCTACAGGGGCTGGAAACACCATATATTTT.

V gene TRBV19 combines with J gene TRBJ2-3; a possible D gene is TRBD2 (6 bases). Deletions cut 7 bases from V and 0 bases from J, with 11 bases between. Germline CDR1 is LNHDA and CDR2 is SQIVND (reference sequence). The CDR3 is 14 amino acids. The CDR3 region has the DNA TGTGCCAGTAAGGCGGGACGGAGCACAGATACGCAGTATTTT. Translated, it gives CASKAGRSTDTQYF. Drawing the rest from reference TRBV19 and TRBJ2-3, the complete variable domain is DGGITQSPKYLFRKEGQNVTLSCEQNLNHDAMYWYRQDPGQGLRLIYYSQIVNDFQKGDIAEGYSVSREKKESFPLTVTSAQKNPTAFYLCASKAGRSTDTQYFGPGTRLTVL.

The chain recombines TRBV19 with TRBJ2-1; 9 positions match TRBD2. This CDR3 has 15 residues. Germline V lookup: CDR1 LNHDA, CDR2 SQIVND (reference sequence). The junction had 11 bases not matched to a gene; V was cut back by 6 bases and J by 8 bases. The CDR3 nucleotides read TGTGCCAGTAGCCGGGCTAGCGGGAATGTTGATGAGCAGTTCTTC. Translating it yields CASSRASGNVDEQFF.

This rearrangement joins TRBV11-2 to TRBJ1-2; D is undetermined. The germline V gene has CDR1 SGHAT and CDR2 FQNNGV. V lost 3 bases, J lost 2 bases, and 7 bases lay in between. The CDR3 loop spans 13 amino acids. The CDR3 sequence is CASSFLRNYGYTF. CDR3 bases: TGTGCCAGCAGCTTCCTCAGAAACTATGGCTACACCTTC.

The chain carries TRBV2 and TRBJ1-5, with D perhaps matching TRBD1 (6 bases). Trimming shortened V by 4 bases and J by 7 bases, and 11 bases separated the two germline ends. The germline CDR1 and CDR2 sequences are SNHLY and FYNNEI. This CDR3 spans 13 amino acids. Written as DNA, the CDR3 is TGTGCCAGCAGTGGGACAGCGTACCAGCCCCAGCATTTT. This sequence encodes CASSGTAYQPQHF.

The J gene is TRBJ1-1, the V gene TRBV30; D perhaps matches TRBD1 (6 bases). This CDR3 has 13 residues. Per the germline V gene, CDR1 is GTSNPN and CDR2 is SVGIG (reference sequence). V lost 3 bases and J 2 bases, leaving 10 bases between the germline ends. The CDR3 protein is CAWSRGPNTEAFF. The DNA for the CDR3 is TGTGCCTGGAGCCGGGGGCCTAACACTGAAGCTTTCTTT. Full variable domain (missing parts from reference TRBV30 and TRBJ1-1): SQTIHQWPATLVQPVGSPLSLECTVEGTSNPNLYWYRQAAGRGLQLLFYSVGIGQISSEVPQNLSASRPQDRQFILSSKKLLLSDSGFYLCAWSRGPNTEAFFGQGTRLTVV.

The table lists this clone with a count of one. The V call is TRBV10-3, the J call TRBJ2-1; TRBD2 matches at 7 bases. Germline CDR1 and CDR2: ENHRY and SYGVKD. The CDR3 covers 13 residues. V shed 5 bases, J shed 8 bases, and the junction held 6 bases outside the gene matches. As DNA, the CDR3 is TGTGCCATCAGTCCGGGGGGAGAGGATGAGCAGTTCTTC. Residues: CAISPGGEDEQFF.

This sequence joins TRBV15 and TRBJ2-1; D ambiguous. The CDR3 is 13 amino acids. Germline assignment: CDR1 LNHNV and CDR2 YYDKDF (reference sequence). V lost 2 bases and J 6 bases, leaving 8 bases between the germline ends. The DNA of the CDR3 is TGTGCCACCAGCAGACAGGAGATCAATGAGCAGTTCTTC. As protein: CATSRQEINEQFF.